This TCR beta chain was retrieved from a study of T cell repertoires in cytomegalovirus infection. Study in general: Indications came from public TCR beta signatures; they pointed to CMV infection and to a matching HLA type. Regarding the study as a whole: HLA-C-restricted CMV-specific TCR beta clonotypes prevailed in the ex vivo response.

As concerns this clonotype: Antigen: not known.

Each CDR3 protein gets one entry after TCRdb re-called the reads with MiXCR. The data show approximately 990,000 distinct CDR3 sequences, with roughly 30% seen just once and 10% to 15% held by the top ten. J was trimmed by 3 bases and V by 10 bases; bases with no gene match: 15. CDR1 ENHRY and CDR2 SYGVKD come from the germline V gene. The CDR3 is made up of 16 amino acids. The TCR was taken from a human donor in good health (CMV status not recorded). Some clones in this sample may be carry-over from other donors' samples. The sample consisted of cultured CD8+ T cells from PBMCs, taken from culture after CMV antigen stimulation. The V gene is TRBV10-3, the J gene TRBJ1-1; 9 nucleotides match TRBD1. Here the CDR3 reads CATHSWPGQGYTEAFF. CDR3 sequence (DNA): TGTGCCACCCACTCATGGCCGGGACAGGGTTACACTGAAGCTTTCTTT.